This TCR beta chain was identified during a study of T-cell reconstitution after alpha-beta-depleted transplantation in children. Regarding the study as a whole: In some patients, recipient T cells and intrathymic progenitors surviving conditioning explained high day-60 diversity. Reportedly, alpha-beta T cells present about two months post-transplant originated from several hundred expanded clones of graft origin. T cells produced anew were the main source of T-cell counts and diversity one year after transplant.

Of note for this clonotype: Its target is unknown.

Unique molecular identifiers featured in how the TCRbeta library was prepared. TCRdb independently ran MiXCR on the PCR reads; one entry per CDR3 protein. The table lists about 300,000 distinct CDR3 sequences, 6.5% to 9% of them singletons. This CDR3 region has 15 residues. Trimming stripped 2 bases from V and 3 bases from J, with 11 bases between. CDR1 and CDR2 from the germline V gene are SEHNR and FQNEAQ (reference sequence). The chain links TRBV7-9 to TRBJ2-4, with D possibly being TRBD1 (5 bases). The TCR originated in a female patient aged 2 to 10 who had a stem cell transplant for Fanconi anemia, so the T cells may come from the graft donor. The specimen comprised peripheral blood, sampled 360 days after TCRalphabeta/CD19-depleted stem cell transplant. CDR3 nucleotide sequence: TGTGCCAGCAGCTTACAGGGAACTGGCAAAAACATTCAGTACTTC. It codes for CASSLQGTGKNIQYF.